A selection of T cell receptor beta chains follows, all from one sample in a study of siplizumab effects on memory and regulatory T cells. The method was immunoSEQ multiplex PCR; TCRdb's version includes in-frame clones alone and lacks a portion of them. The sample carries fewer than 110,000 clones, 92% recorded once. The sample consisted of non-Treg CD4+ T cells sorted from blood. The receptor set was obtained from a human donor in good health. Each CDR3 is given with its conserved first and last residue. A D gene is named only where the DNA matches it firmly. Clone size appears in some rows only: once, few, many, or a class for an expanded clone.

D gene	J gene	clone size	V gene	CDR3 protein	CDR3 DNA
NA	TRBJ2-3	NA	TRBV11-3	CASSPTVVTDTQYF	TGTGCCAGCAGCCCTACGGTTGTCACAGATACGCAGTATTTT
TRBD1	TRBJ1-4	once	TRBV9	CASSGQGANEKLFF	TGTGCCAGCAGCGGACAGGGGGCTAATGAAAAACTGTTTTTT
NA	TRBJ2-3	NA	TRBV7-6	CASSSGRATDTQYF	TGTGCCAGCAGCTCGGGCAGGGCGACAGATACGCAGTATTTT
NA	TRBJ1-3	NA	TRBV5-6	CASSLYGFGNTIYF	TGTGCCAGCAGCTTGTACGGGTTTGGAAACACCATATATTTT
TRBD2	TRBJ2-3	NA	TRBV7-2	CASSLAPSAGGPGWGPDTQYF	TGTGCCAGCAGCTTAGCGCCGTCGGCGGGAGGGCCTGGCTGGGGTCCAGATACGCAGTATTTT
TRBD2	TRBJ2-3	NA	TRBV7-2	CASIAGGITDTQYF	TGTGCCAGCATAGCGGGAGGGATCACAGATACGCAGTATTTT
TRBD2	TRBJ2-1	NA	TRBV7-9	CASSFLRLAGNNEQFF	TGTGCCAGCAGCTTCCTAAGACTAGCGGGAAATAATGAGCAGTTCTTC
NA	TRBJ2-4	NA	TRBV30	CAWSPRENIQYF	TGTGCCTGGAGCCCCAGAGAAAACATTCAGTACTTC
NA	TRBJ2-3	NA	TRBV5-4	CASSYVTDTQYF	TGTGCCAGCAGCTACGTCACAGATACGCAGTATTTT
NA	TRBJ2-7	NA	TRBV6-6	CASRQSGDSYEQYF	TGTGCCAGCCGCCAATCGGGGGACTCCTACGAGCAGTACTTC
NA	TRBJ2-4	NA	TRBV5-8	CASSLAGAKNIQYF	TGTGCCAGCAGCTTGGCAGGAGCCAAAAACATTCAGTACTTC
TRBD2	TRBJ2-1	once	TRBV6-4	CASSEEAGAYNEQFF	TGTGCCAGCAGTGAGGAAGCGGGAGCCTACAATGAGCAGTTCTTC
NA	TRBJ2-2	NA	TRBV12-5	CASGRAGNELFF	TGTGCTAGTGGTAGGGCAGGGAACGAGCTGTTTTTT
TRBD1	TRBJ2-7	NA	TRBV6-1	CASKLTGTGGSEQYF	TGTGCCAGCAAACTGACCGGGACAGGGGGCTCCGAGCAGTACTTC
TRBD2	TRBJ2-3	NA	TRBV2	CASSETAGVTDTQYF	TGTGCCAGCAGTGAAACTGCGGGAGTCACAGATACGCAGTATTTT
TRBD2	TRBJ2-7	NA	TRBV4-1	CASSQPGTSGRSYEQYF	TGCGCCAGCAGCCAACCTGGGACTAGCGGGCGTTCCTACGAGCAGTACTTC
TRBD1	TRBJ2-7	NA	TRBV30	CACTGAYEQYF	TGTGCCTGCACAGGGGCCTACGAGCAGTACTTC
NA	TRBJ1-5	NA	TRBV30	CAWSVHSNQPQHF	TGTGCCTGGAGTGTACACAGCAATCAGCCCCAGCATTTT
TRBD1	TRBJ1-5	NA	TRBV18	CASSPYGTGGLQPQHF	TGTGCCAGCTCACCGTATGGGACAGGGGGCCTTCAGCCCCAGCATTTT
TRBD1	TRBJ2-3	NA	TRBV5-1	CASSWGQTLSDTQYF	TGCGCCAGCAGCTGGGGACAGACGTTGTCAGATACGCAGTATTTT
TRBD1	TRBJ1-5	NA	TRBV28	CASSTGDQPQHF	TGTGCCAGCAGTACAGGGGATCAGCCCCAGCATTTT
NA	TRBJ1-1	NA	TRBV4-1	CASSQDWGGDAFF	TGCGCCAGCAGCCAAGATTGGGGAGGTGACGCTTTCTTT
TRBD1	TRBJ1-3	NA	TRBV5-6	CASSLWTGGNTIYF	TGTGCCAGCAGCTTGTGGACAGGGGGAAACACCATATATTTT
TRBD1	TRBJ1-6	NA	TRBV30	CAWSAGTDNSPLHF	TGTGCCTGGAGTGCCGGGACAGATAATTCACCCCTCCACTTT
NA	TRBJ2-3	NA	TRBV6-5	CASSYSSSVTDTQYF	TGTGCCAGCAGTTACTCCTCCAGCGTCACAGATACGCAGTATTTT
TRBD2	TRBJ2-5	NA	TRBV28	CASSLSYLTSAQETQYF	TGTGCCAGCAGTTTATCGTACCTGACTAGCGCGCAAGAGACCCAGTACTTC
NA	TRBJ1-5	few	TRBV7-9	CASSLGNSNQPQHF	TGTGCCAGCAGCTTGGGCAATAGCAATCAGCCCCAGCATTTT
TRBD2	TRBJ2-1	NA	TRBV2	CASSIIVAGIEQFF	TGTGCCAGCAGTATTATCGTAGCGGGAATTGAGCAGTTCTTC
NA	TRBJ2-7	NA	TRBV5-1	CASSLSGSSYEQYF	TGCGCCAGCAGCCTCAGCGGGTCCTCCTACGAGCAGTACTTC
NA	TRBJ1-3	NA	TRBV18	CASSDRVSGNTIYF	TGTGCCAGCTCAGACCGAGTCTCTGGAAACACCATATATTTT
NA	TRBJ1-5	NA	TRBV14	CASSQSGNQPQHF	TGTGCCAGCAGCCAATCGGGTAATCAGCCCCAGCATTTT
NA	TRBJ2-3	NA	TRBV30	CAWNPLGPSTDTQYF	TGTGCCTGGAACCCCCTGGGCCCTAGCACAGATACGCAGTATTTT
NA	TRBJ2-5	NA	TRBV9	CASSVAAGAETQYF	TGTGCCAGCAGCGTAGCGGCAGGGGCAGAGACCCAGTACTTC
NA	TRBJ2-7	NA	TRBV25-1	CASSTGAAPYEQYF	TGTGCCAGCAGTACCGGGGCTGCCCCCTACGAGCAGTACTTC
NA	TRBJ1-3	NA	TRBV6-1	CASLSISGGNTIYF	TGTGCCAGTTTAAGTATATCGGGTGGAAACACCATATATTTT
TRBD2	TRBJ2-3	NA	TRBV29-1	CSVQTSENTDTQYF	TGCAGCGTTCAGACTAGCGAAAACACAGATACGCAGTATTTT
NA	TRBJ2-2	NA	TRBV4-2	CASSPGTRVGYTGELFF	TGTGCCAGCAGCCCAGGGACGCGGGTTGGATACACCGGGGAGCTGTTTTTT
TRBD1	TRBJ1-4	NA	TRBV5-1	CASGQGGPEKLFF	TGCGCCAGCGGACAGGGGGGGCCTGAAAAACTGTTTTTT
TRBD1	TRBJ2-1	NA	TRBV18	CASSPITGQGMREQFF	TGTGCCAGCTCACCTATCACCGGACAGGGAATGCGTGAGCAGTTCTTC
NA	TRBJ2-1	NA	TRBV10-3	CAIATTNEQFF	TGTGCCATCGCCACCACCAATGAGCAGTTCTTC
NA	TRBJ2-7	NA	TRBV7-9	CASSLRASYEQYF	TGTGCCAGCAGCTTACGGGCCTCCTACGAGCAGTACTTC
TRBD1	TRBJ1-5	NA	TRBV7-9	CASSRDRGLQPQHF	TGTGCCAGCAGCCGTGACAGGGGGCTTCAGCCCCAGCATTTT
TRBD2	TRBJ2-1	NA	TRBV4-2	CASSQDIASGRPYEQFF	TGTGCCAGCAGCCAAGATATAGCTAGCGGGAGACCCTATGAGCAGTTCTTC
NA	TRBJ1-1	NA	TRBV5-4	CASSMDWRNTEAFF	TGTGCCAGCAGCATGGACTGGAGGAACACTGAAGCTTTCTTT
TRBD1	TRBJ2-7	once	TRBV11-3	CASSALTGLHEQYF	TGTGCCAGCAGCGCATTGACAGGGCTCCACGAGCAGTACTTC
TRBD2	TRBJ2-7	NA	TRBV18	CASSPASGIGYEQYF	TGTGCCAGCTCACCGGCTAGCGGGATTGGCTACGAGCAGTACTTC
NA	TRBJ2-5	NA	TRBV2	CASSVRVRGETQYF	TGTGCCAGCAGCGTTAGAGTTCGGGGAGAGACCCAGTACTTC